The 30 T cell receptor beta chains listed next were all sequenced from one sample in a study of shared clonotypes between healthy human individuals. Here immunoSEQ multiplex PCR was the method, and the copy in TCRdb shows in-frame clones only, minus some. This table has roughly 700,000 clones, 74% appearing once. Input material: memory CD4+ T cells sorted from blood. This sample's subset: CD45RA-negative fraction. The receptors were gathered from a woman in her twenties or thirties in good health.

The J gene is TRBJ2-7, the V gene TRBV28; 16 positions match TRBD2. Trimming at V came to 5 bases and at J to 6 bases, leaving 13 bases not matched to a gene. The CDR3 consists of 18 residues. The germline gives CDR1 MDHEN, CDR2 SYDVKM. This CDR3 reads CASSLPGLAGGPSGEQYF. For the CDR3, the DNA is TGTGCCAGCAGTCTGCCGGGACTAGCGGGAGGGCCAAGTGGCGAGCAGTACTTC.

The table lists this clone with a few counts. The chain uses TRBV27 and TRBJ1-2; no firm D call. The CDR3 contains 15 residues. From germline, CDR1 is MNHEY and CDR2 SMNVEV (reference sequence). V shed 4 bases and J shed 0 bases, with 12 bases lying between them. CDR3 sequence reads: CASSSFRPSNYGYTF. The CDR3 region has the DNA TGTGCCAGCAGTTCCTTCCGGCCTTCTAACTATGGCTACACCTTC.

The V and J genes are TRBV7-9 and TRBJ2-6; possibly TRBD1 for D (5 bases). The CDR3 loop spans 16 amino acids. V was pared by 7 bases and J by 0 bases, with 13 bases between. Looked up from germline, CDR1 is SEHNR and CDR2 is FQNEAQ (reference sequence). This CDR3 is CASTRTLDSGANVLTF. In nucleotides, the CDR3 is TGTGCCAGCACCAGGACACTGGACTCTGGGGCCAACGTCCTGACTTTC.

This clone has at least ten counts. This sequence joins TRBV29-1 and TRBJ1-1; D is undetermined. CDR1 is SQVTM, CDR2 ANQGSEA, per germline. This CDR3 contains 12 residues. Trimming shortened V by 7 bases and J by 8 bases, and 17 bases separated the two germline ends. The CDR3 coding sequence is TGCAGCGCCTCCCCTGAACAACGGGAAGCTTTCTTT. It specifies CSASPEQREAFF. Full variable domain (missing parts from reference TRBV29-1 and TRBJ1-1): SAVISQKPSRDICQRGTSLTIQCQVDSQVTMMFWYRQQPGQSLTLIATANQGSEATYESGFVIDKFPISRPNLTFSTLTVSNMSPEDSSIYLCSASPEQREAFFGQGTRLTVV.

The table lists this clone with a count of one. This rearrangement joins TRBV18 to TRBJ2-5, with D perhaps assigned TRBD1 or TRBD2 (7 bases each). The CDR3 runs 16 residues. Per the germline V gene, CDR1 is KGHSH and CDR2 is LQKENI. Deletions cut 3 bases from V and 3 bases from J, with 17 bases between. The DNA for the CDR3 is TGTGCCAGCTCACCGTCGCAGGGGGGACTAAAAGAGACCCAGTACTTC. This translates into CASSPSQGGLKETQYF.

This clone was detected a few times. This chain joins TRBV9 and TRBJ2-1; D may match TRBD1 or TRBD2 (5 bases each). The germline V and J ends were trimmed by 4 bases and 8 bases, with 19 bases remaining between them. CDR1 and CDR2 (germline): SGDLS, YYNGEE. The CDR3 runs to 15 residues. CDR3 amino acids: CASSRTTRIQDEQFF. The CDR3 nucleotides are TGTGCCAGCAGCCGCACAACTAGGATACAGGATGAGCAGTTCTTC.

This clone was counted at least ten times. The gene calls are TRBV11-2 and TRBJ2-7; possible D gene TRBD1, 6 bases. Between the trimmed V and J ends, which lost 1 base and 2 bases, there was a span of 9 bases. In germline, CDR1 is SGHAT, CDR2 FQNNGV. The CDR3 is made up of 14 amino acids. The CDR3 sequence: CASSLGRGTYEQYF. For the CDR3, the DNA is TGTGCCAGCAGCTTAGGCAGGGGTACCTACGAGCAGTACTTC.

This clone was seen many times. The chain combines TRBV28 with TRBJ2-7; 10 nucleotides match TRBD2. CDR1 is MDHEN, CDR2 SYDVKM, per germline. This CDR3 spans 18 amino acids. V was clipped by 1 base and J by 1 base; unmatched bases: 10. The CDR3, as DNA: TGTGCCAGCAGTTTATTCGGTAGCGGGAGGCCCCGATCCTACGAGCAGTACTTC. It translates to CASSLFGSGRPRSYEQYF.

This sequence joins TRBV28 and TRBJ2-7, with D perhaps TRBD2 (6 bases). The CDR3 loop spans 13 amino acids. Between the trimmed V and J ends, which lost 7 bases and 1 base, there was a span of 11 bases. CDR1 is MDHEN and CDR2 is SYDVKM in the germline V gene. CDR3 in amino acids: CASKGTGSYEQYF. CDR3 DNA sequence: TGTGCCAGCAAGGGGACTGGATCCTACGAGCAGTACTTC.

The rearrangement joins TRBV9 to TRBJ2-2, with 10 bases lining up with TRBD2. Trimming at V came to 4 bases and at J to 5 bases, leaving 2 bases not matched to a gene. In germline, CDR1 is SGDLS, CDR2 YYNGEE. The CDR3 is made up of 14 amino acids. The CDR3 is CASSTSGETGELFF. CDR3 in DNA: TGTGCCAGCAGCACTAGCGGGGAAACCGGGGAGCTGTTTTTT.

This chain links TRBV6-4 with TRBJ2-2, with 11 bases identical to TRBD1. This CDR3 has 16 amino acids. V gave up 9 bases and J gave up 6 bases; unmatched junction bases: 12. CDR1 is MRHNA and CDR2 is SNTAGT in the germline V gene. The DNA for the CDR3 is TGTGCCAGGGAGGACAGGGGGCGTAAAGCTTCCGGGGAGCTGTTTTTT. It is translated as CAREDRGRKASGELFF.

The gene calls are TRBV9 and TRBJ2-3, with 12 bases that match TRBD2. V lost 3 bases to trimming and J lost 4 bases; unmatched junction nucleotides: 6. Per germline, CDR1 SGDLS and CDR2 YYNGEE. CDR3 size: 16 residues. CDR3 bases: TGTGCCAGCAGCGACAGACTAGCGGGAGCCGCAGATACGCAGTATTTT. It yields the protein CASSDRLAGAADTQYF.

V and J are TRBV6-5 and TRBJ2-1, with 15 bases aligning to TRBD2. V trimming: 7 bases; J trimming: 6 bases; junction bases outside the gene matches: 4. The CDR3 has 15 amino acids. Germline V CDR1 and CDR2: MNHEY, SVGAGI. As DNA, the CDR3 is TGTGCCAGCACCGTGGGACTAGCGGGAGGCAATGAGCAGTTCTTC. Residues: CASTVGLAGGNEQFF.

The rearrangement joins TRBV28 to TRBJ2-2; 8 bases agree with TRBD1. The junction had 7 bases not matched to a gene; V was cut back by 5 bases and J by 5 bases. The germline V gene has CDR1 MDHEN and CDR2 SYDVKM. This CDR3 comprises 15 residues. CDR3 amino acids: CASSVDRGWTGELFF. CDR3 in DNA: TGTGCCAGCAGTGTCGACAGGGGATGGACCGGGGAGCTGTTTTTT.

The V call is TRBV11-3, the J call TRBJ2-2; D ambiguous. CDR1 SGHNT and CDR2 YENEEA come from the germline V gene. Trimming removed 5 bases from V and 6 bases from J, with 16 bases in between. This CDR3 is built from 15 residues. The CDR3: CASSNSRAFAGELFF. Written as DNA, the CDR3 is TGTGCCAGCAGCAATAGTAGGGCCTTTGCCGGGGAGCTGTTTTTT.

The CDR3 reads CASNPSGSTDTQYF. CDR3 bases: TGCGCCAGCAATCCTAGCGGGAGTACAGATACGCAGTATTTT. V and J are TRBV5-1 and TRBJ2-3, with 10 bases aligning to TRBD2. The length of the CDR3 is 14 residues. Unmatched junction bases numbered 4, after V lost 6 bases and J lost 3 bases. The germline CDR1 and CDR2 sequences are SGHRS and YFSETQ.

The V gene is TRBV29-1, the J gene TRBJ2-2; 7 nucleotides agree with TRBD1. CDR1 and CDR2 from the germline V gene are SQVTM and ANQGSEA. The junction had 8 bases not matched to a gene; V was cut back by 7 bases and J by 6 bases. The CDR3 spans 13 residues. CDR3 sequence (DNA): TGCAGCGCCCAAGACAGGGTTCCCGGGGAGCTGTTTTTT. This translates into CSAQDRVPGELFF.

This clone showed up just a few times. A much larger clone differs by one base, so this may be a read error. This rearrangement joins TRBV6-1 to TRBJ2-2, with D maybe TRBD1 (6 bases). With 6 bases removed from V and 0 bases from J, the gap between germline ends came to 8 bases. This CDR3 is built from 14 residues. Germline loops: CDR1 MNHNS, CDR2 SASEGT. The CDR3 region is CASRDSPNTGELFF. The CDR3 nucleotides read TGTGCCAGCAGGGACAGCCCGAACACCGGGGAGCTGTTTTTT.

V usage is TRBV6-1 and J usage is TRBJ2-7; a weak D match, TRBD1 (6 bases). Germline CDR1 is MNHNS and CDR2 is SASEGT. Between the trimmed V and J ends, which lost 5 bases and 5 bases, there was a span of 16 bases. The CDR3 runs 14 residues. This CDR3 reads CASSTLGTRDEQYF. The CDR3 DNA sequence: TGTGCCAGCAGTACTCTCGGGACACGAGACGAGCAGTACTTC.

CDR3 nucleotides: TGTGCCAGCAGTTATGGGGGCTCTAACTATGGCTACACCTTC. Translated, it gives CASSYGGSNYGYTF. V is TRBV6-5 and J is TRBJ1-2; possibly TRBD1 for D (6 bases). The CDR3 covers 14 residues. V lost 3 bases to trimming and J lost 0 bases, with 8 bases between them. Germline values: CDR1 MNHEY, CDR2 SVGAGI.

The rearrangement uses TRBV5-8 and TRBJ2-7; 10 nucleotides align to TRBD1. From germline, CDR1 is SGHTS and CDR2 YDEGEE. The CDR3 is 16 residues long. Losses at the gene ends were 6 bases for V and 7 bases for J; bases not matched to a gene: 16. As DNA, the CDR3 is TGTGCCAGCAACCTAAAAAGGGACAGGGGAATAGGGGAGCAGTACTTC. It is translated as CASNLKRDRGIGEQYF.

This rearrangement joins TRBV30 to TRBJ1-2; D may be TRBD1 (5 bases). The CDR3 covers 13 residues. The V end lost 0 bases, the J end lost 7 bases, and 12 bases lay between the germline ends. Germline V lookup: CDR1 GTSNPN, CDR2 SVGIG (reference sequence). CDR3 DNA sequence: TGTGCCTGGAGTGTACAGGAGGGGATTGGCTACACCTTC. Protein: CAWSVQEGIGYTF.

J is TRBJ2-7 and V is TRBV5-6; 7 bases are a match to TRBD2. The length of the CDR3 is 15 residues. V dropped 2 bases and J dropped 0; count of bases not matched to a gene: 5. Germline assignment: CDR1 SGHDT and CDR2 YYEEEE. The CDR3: CASSLASGSSYEQYF. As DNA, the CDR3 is TGTGCCAGCAGCTTAGCTAGCGGCAGCTCCTACGAGCAGTACTTC. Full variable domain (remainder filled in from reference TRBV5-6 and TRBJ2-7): DAGVTQSPTHLIKTRGQQVTLRCSPKSGHDTVSWYQQALGQGPQFIFQYYEEEERQRGNFPDRFSGHQFPNYSSELNVNALLLGDSALYLCASSLASGSSYEQYFGPGTRLTVT.

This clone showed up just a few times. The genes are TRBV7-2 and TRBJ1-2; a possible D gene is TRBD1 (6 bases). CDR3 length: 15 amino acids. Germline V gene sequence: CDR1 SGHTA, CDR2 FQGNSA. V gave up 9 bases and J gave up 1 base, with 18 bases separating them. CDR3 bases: TGTGCCAGACCCCCTCCCACAGGGATTAACTATGGCTACACCTTC. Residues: CARPPPTGINYGYTF.

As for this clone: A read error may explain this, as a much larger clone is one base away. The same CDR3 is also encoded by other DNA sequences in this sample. CDR3 amino acids: CASSVGGTGELFF. The CDR3 DNA is TGTGCCAGCAGCGTAGGGGGGACCGGGGAGCTGTTTTTT. The rearrangement links TRBV9 to TRBJ2-2, with D possibly called TRBD1 or TRBD2 (5 bases each). CDR1 SGDLS and CDR2 YYNGEE come from the germline V gene. Trimming removed 0 bases from V and 5 bases from J, with 5 bases in between. The CDR3 is made up of 13 amino acids.

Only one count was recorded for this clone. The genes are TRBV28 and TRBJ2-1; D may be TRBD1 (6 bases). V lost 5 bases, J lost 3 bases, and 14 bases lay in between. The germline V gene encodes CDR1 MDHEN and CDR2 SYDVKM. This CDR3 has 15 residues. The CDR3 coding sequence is TGTGCCAGCAGTCCCCAACAGGGTTTCTACAATGAGCAGTTCTTC. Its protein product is CASSPQQGFYNEQFF.

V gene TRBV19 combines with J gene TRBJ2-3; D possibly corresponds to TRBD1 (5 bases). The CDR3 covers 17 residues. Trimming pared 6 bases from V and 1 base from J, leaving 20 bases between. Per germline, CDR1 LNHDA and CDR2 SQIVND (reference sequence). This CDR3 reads CASSRVQGGFGTDTQYF. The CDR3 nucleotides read TGTGCCAGTAGCAGGGTTCAGGGCGGCTTCGGCACAGATACGCAGTATTTT.

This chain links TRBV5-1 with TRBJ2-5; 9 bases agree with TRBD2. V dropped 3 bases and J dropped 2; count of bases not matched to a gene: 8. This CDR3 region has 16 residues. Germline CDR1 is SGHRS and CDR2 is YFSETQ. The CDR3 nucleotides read TGCGCCAGCAGCTCCTTTAGCGGGAGTCGTCAAGAGACCCAGTACTTC. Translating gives CASSSFSGSRQETQYF.

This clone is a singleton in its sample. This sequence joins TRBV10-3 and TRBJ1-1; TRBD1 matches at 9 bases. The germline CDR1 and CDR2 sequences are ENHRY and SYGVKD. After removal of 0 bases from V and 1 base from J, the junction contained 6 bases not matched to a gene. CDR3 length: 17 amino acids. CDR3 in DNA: TGTGCCATCAGTGAGTCAAGGGGGGACAGGGAGAACACTGAAGCTTTCTTT. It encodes CAISESRGDRENTEAFF.

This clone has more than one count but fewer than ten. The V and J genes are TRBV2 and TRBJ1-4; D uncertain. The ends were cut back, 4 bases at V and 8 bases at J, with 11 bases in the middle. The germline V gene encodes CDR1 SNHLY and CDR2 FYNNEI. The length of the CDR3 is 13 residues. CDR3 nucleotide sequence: TGTGCCAGCAGTGTGGGAGAAGAGGAAAAACTGTTTTTT. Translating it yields CASSVGEEEKLFF.